This T cell receptor (beta chain) stems from a study of T cells expressing NK-cell markers (dated by TCRdb to about 2020). About the full investigation: TCR beta-chain repertoires were profiled in sorted CD3+CD56+NKG2C+, CD3+CD56+NKG2C- and CD3+CD56-NKG2C+ T-cell subsets from several donors. Libraries were sequenced as 2 x 150 bp reads on Illumina HiSeq 2000/2500, MiSeq or NextSeq. Among the eight sequenced donors, seven were HCMV-seropositive and one was HCMV-seronegative. The eight sequenced donors were randomly selected healthy volunteers, three men and five women.

About this clonotype itself: No cognate antigen has been identified for it.

Broader findings and caveats from the paper: In several donors, the dominant CD3+CD56+NKG2C+ clonotypes ranked among the top 10 CD8+ clonotypes, making up roughly 1.0-7.0% of CD8+ T cells. It remained unclear whether the expanded NKG2C-expressing T cell clones were specific for HCMV antigens. Those dominant clonotypes were again the most abundant among CD3+CD56-NKG2C+ cells in a few donors, at about 25-60.1%.

The sequencer listed for this sample is Illumina HiSeq 2000. 5'RACE template switching, by which a universal primer site and unique molecular identifiers were added, was used to make TCR beta cDNA libraries. cDNA synthesis was primed from the TCR beta constant segment and was followed by two successive PCR amplification steps. The original methods were these. MIGEC was used to demultiplex reads and group the reads by UMI, and MiTCR was used to assemble and quantify clonotypes. To remove erroneous sequences, TCR cDNA sequences were retained only when supported by two or more reads. The tcR package was used for downstream repertoire analysis, and clonotypes were matched across fractions by CDR3 nucleotide sequence plus V segment. VDJmatch was used to annotate antigen specificity against VDJdb, with one amino acid substitution allowed in CDR3. Each entry corresponds to one CDR3 protein sequence from reads that TCRdb reprocessed, and DNA is not given. TCRdb assigned the V and J calls; the authors' analysis was not used. The table kept for this sample lists fewer than 550,000 distinct CDR3 sequences. Roughly 1.4% of the sample is held by the ten biggest clonotypes.

Via the germline V gene, CDR1 is ENHRY and CDR2 SYGVKD. The CDR3 spans 14 residues, from the cysteine through the phenylalanine. No DNA sequence is on record. A commercial ELISA kit detecting HCMV-specific IgG in serum was used to determine HCMV serostatus. Peripheral blood mononuclear cells were isolated from blood by Ficoll density gradient centrifugation. The chain uses TRBV10-3 and TRBJ2-1; TCRdb reports TRBD1, a call that lacks DNA to check it against. The sequencing input was blood T cells: a sorted CD56 or NKG2C T cell subset, CD4+ or CD8+ T cells, or bulk PBMC T cells (not recorded which). This clonotype was sampled from a woman between 45 and 65 years old in good health. Donor details come from another sample of the same person, matched by shared clones. The CDR3 here reads CAISVLREDNEQFF.